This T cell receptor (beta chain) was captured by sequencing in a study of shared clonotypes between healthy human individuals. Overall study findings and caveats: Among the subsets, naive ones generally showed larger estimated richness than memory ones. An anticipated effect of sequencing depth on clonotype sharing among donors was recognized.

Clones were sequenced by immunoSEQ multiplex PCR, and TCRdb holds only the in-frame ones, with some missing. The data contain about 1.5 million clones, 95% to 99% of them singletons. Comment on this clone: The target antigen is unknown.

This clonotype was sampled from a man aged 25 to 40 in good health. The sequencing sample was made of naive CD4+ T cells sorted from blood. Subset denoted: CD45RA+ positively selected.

The CDR3 region has the DNA TGTGCCAGCAGCTTAGCGGGCAGGAACTACGAGCAGTACTTC. Translating gives CASSLAGRNYEQYF. The chain recombines TRBV7-8 with TRBJ2-7; D call uncertain. The germline CDR1 and CDR2 sequences are SGHVS and FQNEAQ. The CDR3 is 14 amino acids. The ends were cut back, 0 bases at V and 3 bases at J, with 9 bases in the middle.